The clone carrying this TCR beta chain was recorded only once. What it binds is unknown. Treatment given: around 19 received Ad26.COV2.S at low or high dose, single or two shots; roughly 5 received placebo; per-sample allocation not given. Sampling was performed 63 days after the first vaccine or placebo injection. An adult aged 18-55 years in Boston served as the donor. Vaccine was an Ad26 vector expressing Wuhan-strain SARS-CoV-2 spike. TCRdb's copy holds only in-frame clones and misses some; the assay was immunoSEQ multiplex PCR. The table includes hundreds of thousands of clones, 75% to 90% detected once. This entry comes from a study of Ad26.COV2.S vaccination and SARS-CoV-2 variants. General observations from the study: In TCR breadth and depth analyses, total T cell responses may have been underestimated. Non-spike TCR breadth showed similarity between vaccine and placebo recipients.

The CDR3 extends over 15 amino acids. This chain joins TRBV21-1 and TRBJ1-4. TRBV21-1 corresponds to a pseudogene. The origin of this receptor is a person aged 18-60 years who received the Ad26.COV2.S COVID-19 vaccine or a placebo. This specimen was peripheral blood, taken in a trial of Ad26.COV2.S vaccine versus placebo. The CDR3 DNA follows: TGTGCCAGCAGCAAAGCGTCTCTTAGGGAGGAAAAACTGTTTTTT. Amino acid sequence: CASSKASLREEKLFF.